The 27 T cell receptor beta chains in this list originate from one sample, sequenced in a study of tumor-infiltrating lymphocytes in localized non-small cell lung cancer (dated by TCRdb to 2020 to 2022). The library was built by means of the immunoSEQ multiplex PCR assay. This is the immuneACCESS table as TCRdb keeps it, with only in-frame sequences that have V and J called. A part of the clones is gone; compared with another copy, unresolved V genes explain less than half, and the rest is unexplained. A total of over 5,500 clones appear in this sample, 50% to 70% of them only once. The biggest ten clones account for 13% of the sample. Sequencing was done on a sample of uninvolved lung tissue not adjacent to the tumor. These receptors all stem from a human donor with non-small cell lung cancer.

This rearrangement joins TRBV7-6 to TRBJ1-1; D not resolved. Germline V gives CDR1 SGHVS, CDR2 FNYEAQ. V was clipped by 0 bases and J by 0 bases, with 8 bases between them. CDR3 size: 15 residues. The CDR3 DNA reads as TGTGCCAGCAGCTTAGCACGGGGTGTGAACACTGAAGCTTTCTTT. Translating it yields CASSLARGVNTEAFF.

This clone was picked up a small number of times. The CDR3 coding sequence is TGCGCCAGCAGCTCGACAGGTCTCCCCAGCACCGGGGAGCTGTTTTTT. Its translation: CASSSTGLPSTGELFF. The V and J genes are TRBV5-1 and TRBJ2-2, with D perhaps TRBD1 (6 bases). Between the trimmed V and J ends, which lost 3 bases and 4 bases, there was a span of 16 bases. Per the germline V gene, CDR1 is SGHRS and CDR2 is YFSETQ. The CDR3 totals 16 residues.

This clone was recorded a few times. The chain is built from TRBV5-1 and TRBJ1-4; 7 nucleotides match TRBD1. This CDR3 spans 15 amino acids. Germline assignment: CDR1 SGHRS and CDR2 YFSETQ. J was trimmed by 6 bases and V by 8 bases; bases with no gene match: 13. The CDR3 region has the DNA TGCGCCAGTGGGCTCGGGGGACAGAACTATGAAAAACTGTTTTTT. It codes for CASGLGGQNYEKLFF.

This rearrangement joins TRBV29-1 to TRBJ1-1; TRBD1 matches 7 bases. The CDR3 loop spans 12 amino acids. Germline CDR1 and CDR2: SQVTM and ANQGSEA. With V trimmed by 7 bases and J by 6 bases, 8 bases remained unmatched. This CDR3 is CSAKQGRSEAFF. DNA of the CDR3: TGCAGCGCAAAACAGGGGCGGTCTGAAGCTTTCTTT. Together with reference TRBV29-1 and TRBJ1-1, the CDR3 gives the full variable domain: SAVISQKPSRDICQRGTSLTIQCQVDSQVTMMFWYRQQPGQSLTLIATANQGSEATYESGFVIDKFPISRPNLTFSTLTVSNMSPEDSSIYLCSAKQGRSEAFFGQGTRLTVV.

This clone was counted between two and nine times. V gene TRBV6-5 combines with J gene TRBJ1-6; D gene ambiguous. With 5 bases removed from V and 7 bases from J, the gap between germline ends came to 9 bases. Per the germline V gene, CDR1 is MNHEY and CDR2 is SVGAGI. The CDR3 is made up of 13 amino acids. The CDR3, as DNA: TGTGCCAGCAGTGCACAGTCAAATTCACCCCTCCACTTT. Its translation is CASSAQSNSPLHF.

The genes are TRBV5-1 and TRBJ2-1, with D possibly TRBD1 on 5 matching bases. This CDR3 has 14 residues. From germline, CDR1 is SGHRS and CDR2 YFSETQ. The V and J ends lost 1 base and 6 bases respectively, with 11 bases between them. The CDR3 protein is CASSLYWGRNEQFF. CDR3 sequence (DNA): TGCGCCAGCAGCTTGTATTGGGGCCGCAATGAGCAGTTCTTC.

The CDR3 spells CASSPRADNSNQPQHF. CDR3 bases: TGTGCCAGCTCACCGAGGGCGGACAATAGCAATCAGCCCCAGCATTTT. V usage is TRBV18 and J usage is TRBJ1-5; a weak D match, TRBD1 (5 bases). Germline V lookup: CDR1 KGHSH, CDR2 LQKENI. V lost 3 bases, J lost 0 bases, and 12 bases lay in between. The length of the CDR3 is 16 residues.

CDR3 coding DNA: TGCGCCAGCAGCCAAGCCGGACAGTTCTCTGGAAACACCATATATTTT. Protein sequence: CASSQAGQFSGNTIYF. The chain is built from TRBV4-3 and TRBJ1-3; possible D gene TRBD1, 6 bases. The V and J ends lost 1 base and 0 bases respectively, with 10 bases between them. Germline V gene data show CDR1 as LGHNA and CDR2 as YSLEER. CDR3 length: 16 residues.

V and J are TRBV19 and TRBJ1-4, with D possibly being TRBD1 (6 bases). V was trimmed by 4 bases and J by 0 bases, leaving 15 bases between them. The germline CDR1 and CDR2 sequences are LNHDA and SQIVND (reference sequence). This CDR3 spans 17 amino acids. CDR3 DNA: TGTGCCAGTAGTAACCTCTTTGACAGGACAACTAATGAAAAACTGTTTTTT. Translated, it gives CASSNLFDRTTNEKLFF.

The gene calls are TRBV18 and TRBJ1-4; the D is unclear. Trimming took 6 bases from V and 8 from J, leaving 19 bases between them. The CDR3 consists of 15 residues. Germline CDR1 KGHSH, CDR2 LQKENI. CDR3 region: CASSANTVGREKLFF. The CDR3 nucleotides read TGTGCCAGCTCTGCCAACACAGTAGGAAGAGAAAAACTGTTTTTT.

The V and J genes are TRBV29-1 and TRBJ2-1, with a weak D call TRBD2 (6 bases). CDR1 and CDR2 from the germline V gene are SQVTM and ANQGSEA. Trimming shortened V by 5 bases and J by 0 bases, and 20 bases separated the two germline ends. There are 17 residues in the CDR3. The CDR3 DNA reads as TGCAGCGTTCTCGCCATGGGACTTTCCAGCTCCTACAATGAGCAGTTCTTC. Translated: CSVLAMGLSSSYNEQFF.

The chain combines TRBV4-2 with TRBJ2-1, with D unclear. Deletions cut 0 bases from V and 4 bases from J, with 7 bases between. CDR3 length: 14 amino acids. The germline gives CDR1 LGHNA, CDR2 YNFKEQ. The CDR3 sequence: CASSQEGSYNEQFF. CDR3 in DNA: TGTGCCAGCAGCCAAGAAGGTTCGTACAATGAGCAGTTCTTC.

This sequence joins TRBV4-3 and TRBJ1-6, with 8 bases aligning to TRBD1. V was clipped by 4 bases and J by 6 bases; unmatched bases: 2. CDR3 size: 14 residues. Looked up from germline, CDR1 is LGHNA and CDR2 is YSLEER. The CDR3 DNA follows: TGCGCCAGCAGCCGTGACAGGGGTAATTCACCCCTCCACTTT. This gives the protein CASSRDRGNSPLHF.

V usage is TRBV30 and J usage is TRBJ1-1; D uncertain. The CDR3 sequence is 14 residues long. Trimming removed 3 bases at V and 5 bases at J, with 16 bases between. Germline V gene data show CDR1 as GTSNPN and CDR2 as SVGIG (reference sequence). CDR3 residues: CAWSLLQGKTEAFF. DNA for the CDR3: TGTGCCTGGAGCTTACTACAAGGGAAAACTGAAGCTTTCTTT.

V usage is TRBV6-6 and J usage is TRBJ1-1; TRBD1 agrees at 8 bases. There are 13 residues in the CDR3. Germline trimming cut 4 bases from V and 7 bases from J; bases unmatched to any gene: 5. Germline lookup yields CDR1 MNHNY and CDR2 SVGAGI (reference sequence). CDR3 in amino acids: CASSSGQGGEAFF. CDR3 bases: TGTGCCAGCAGTTCCGGACAGGGAGGTGAAGCTTTCTTT.

The chain recombines TRBV30 with TRBJ2-7; D is unresolved. V was shortened by 0 bases and J by 4 bases, with 7 bases between the two germline ends. Germline CDR1 and CDR2: GTSNPN and SVGIG (reference sequence). The CDR3 is 12 amino acids. CDR3 nucleotides: TGTGCCTGGAGTGTAACCAGGTACGAGCAGTACTTC. This codes for CAWSVTRYEQYF.

The chain carries TRBV5-1 and TRBJ2-7; the D is unclear. This CDR3 region has 15 residues. Germline CDR1 and CDR2: SGHRS and YFSETQ. The V and J ends lost 5 bases and 6 bases respectively, with 21 bases between them. The CDR3 sequence is CASRQTTHSLAEQYF. CDR3 sequence (DNA): TGCGCCAGCAGACAAACGACCCATTCCCTGGCCGAGCAGTACTTC.

This chain joins TRBV29-1 and TRBJ2-3, with 10 bases aligning to TRBD1. In germline, CDR1 is SQVTM, CDR2 ANQGSEA. J gave up 4 bases and V 0 bases, and 4 bases lay outside the gene matches. This CDR3 region has 15 residues. CDR3 bases: TGCAGCGTTGAAGATAGGACAGGGGGGGCAGATACGCAGTATTTT. Translated: CSVEDRTGGADTQYF.

Here the CDR3 DNA reads TGTGCCAGCAGCTCCTCTTCGGGGGAAGATCAGCCCCAGCATTTT. Its protein is CASSSSSGEDQPQHF. The chain uses TRBV2 and TRBJ1-5; tentative D call: TRBD1 (5 bases). The germline gives CDR1 SNHLY, CDR2 FYNNEI. The CDR3 runs 15 residues. Trimming took off 6 bases at V and 5 bases at J, with 17 bases between the two ends.

This clone was counted a few times. The chain carries TRBV19 and TRBJ1-2; D perhaps matches TRBD1 (6 bases). Trimming shortened V by 6 bases and J by 4 bases, and 12 bases separated the two germline ends. The germline V gene has CDR1 LNHDA and CDR2 SQIVND (reference sequence). CDR3 length: 13 amino acids. CDR3: CASSPQGFYGYTF. Here the CDR3 DNA reads TGTGCCAGTAGCCCGCAGGGGTTCTATGGCTACACCTTC.

This clone was detected only a few times. The V call is TRBV13, the J call TRBJ1-1; D is uncertain. The CDR3 spans 15 residues. The germline V and J ends were trimmed by 5 bases and 0 bases, with 13 bases remaining between them. The germline V gene has CDR1 PRHDT and CDR2 FYEKMQ (reference sequence). The CDR3 here is CASSPSLGLNTEAFF. In nucleotides, the CDR3 is TGTGCCAGCAGCCCAAGCCTGGGATTGAACACTGAAGCTTTCTTT.

By share, this clone ranks as medium-sized. The chain employs TRBV7-2 and TRBJ1-1; D not certain. Germline values: CDR1 SGHTA, CDR2 FQGNSA. The V and J ends lost 4 bases and 3 bases respectively, with 9 bases between them. This CDR3 is 13 amino acids long. Here the CDR3 DNA reads TGTGCCAGCAGCTACGGACGGTACACTGAAGCTTTCTTT. Residues: CASSYGRYTEAFF.

V and J are TRBV19 and TRBJ1-1, with D perhaps matching TRBD1 (6 bases). Germline V gene sequence: CDR1 LNHDA, CDR2 SQIVND (reference sequence). The ends were cut back, 9 bases at V and 8 bases at J, with 13 bases in the middle. The CDR3 is 11 residues long. This CDR3 reads CASRQAQEAFF. In DNA, the CDR3 is TGTGCCAGCAGACAGGCCCAAGAAGCTTTCTTT.

Comment on this clone: This same CDR3 is encoded by further DNA sequences in the sample. V gene TRBV5-1 combines with J gene TRBJ1-1; 8 bases fit TRBD1. Germline CDR1 reads SGHRS; CDR2 reads YFSETQ. The CDR3 totals 16 residues. Trimming cost V 2 bases and J 3 bases; bases outside gene matches: 9. The CDR3 here is CASSLNSQGEDTEAFF. The DNA for the CDR3 is TGCGCCAGCAGCTTAAACTCACAGGGGGAAGACACTGAAGCTTTCTTT.

This chain joins TRBV7-2 and TRBJ2-3; D call uncertain. Trimming removed 5 bases at V and 2 bases at J, with 17 bases between. Per germline, CDR1 SGHTA and CDR2 FQGNSA. The CDR3 runs to 16 residues. The CDR3 nucleotides read TGTGCCAGCAGCCCCGACGGGCCAACAGCCACAGATACGCAGTATTTT. It yields the protein CASSPDGPTATDTQYF. Filled out from reference TRBV7-2 and TRBJ2-3, the complete variable domain reads GAGVSQSPSNKVTEKGKDVELRCDPISGHTALYWYRQSLGQGLEFLIYFQGNSAPDKSGLPSDRFSAERTGGSVSTLTIQRTQQEDSAVYLCASSPDGPTATDTQYFGPGTRLTVL.

By sample fraction, this clone is medium-sized. V usage is TRBV6-5 and J usage is TRBJ1-5; D is uncertain. There are 15 residues in the CDR3. Germline CDR1 is MNHEY and CDR2 is SVGAGI. Trimming took 0 bases from V and 10 from J, leaving 16 bases between them. The CDR3 sequence is CASSYSMNRGEPQHF. The CDR3 coding sequence is TGTGCCAGCAGTTACTCGATGAACCGAGGAGAACCCCAGCATTTT.

This chain uses TRBV27 with TRBJ1-1; 9 bases match TRBD1. The CDR3 covers 15 residues. CDR1 is MNHEY and CDR2 is SMNVEV in the germline V gene (reference sequence). V lost 5 bases to trimming and J lost 1 base; unmatched junction nucleotides: 5. The CDR3 is CASSRRDRANTEAFF. The CDR3 DNA follows: TGTGCCAGCAGTCGACGGGACAGGGCGAACACTGAAGCTTTCTTT.